The 7 T cell receptor beta chains below come from one sample, sequenced in a study of T-cell reconstitution after alpha-beta-depleted transplantation in children. For TCRbeta, the library was prepared with unique molecular identifiers. Via MiXCR, TCRdb re-called the PCR reads, giving one row per CDR3 protein. The sample lists about 640,000 distinct CDR3 sequences; roughly 15% were seen once. Sequencing was performed on PBMCs from the stem cell graft donor, taken from the stem cell graft. The receptors were gathered from a human donor who donated a stem cell graft to a child with acute myeloid leukemia.

There are a few counts of this clonotype. The chain has TRBV4-2 and TRBJ2-4; no definite D call. Trimming pared 0 bases from V and 13 bases from J, leaving 19 bases between. Germline V CDR1 and CDR2: LGHNA, YNFKEQ. The CDR3 length is 15 residues. In DNA form, the CDR3 reads TGTGCCAGCAGCCAAGACGATGGAGAAGCCATGCCCCAGTACTTC. Residues: CASSQDDGEAMPQYF.

This clonotype was seen at least ten times. The chain carries TRBV27 and TRBJ1-2; the D gene is possibly TRBD1 (6 bases). The CDR3 spans 14 residues. Germline lookup yields CDR1 MNHEY and CDR2 SMNVEV (reference sequence). V was trimmed by 5 bases and J by 4 bases, leaving 14 bases between them. This CDR3 reads CASSLQGLGYGYTF. Here the CDR3 DNA reads TGTGCCAGCAGTCTACAGGGTTTAGGCTATGGCTACACCTTC.

This clonotype was picked up many times. The CDR3 bases are TGCAGTGCTGAGTTCCGGGGGCAACCGTACGTC. Amino acids: CSAEFRGQPYV. V and J are TRBV20-1 and TRBJ2-7; D may match TRBD1 or TRBD2 (6 bases each). The CDR3 is 11 amino acids. Germline assignment: CDR1 DFQATT and CDR2 SNEGSKA (reference sequence). V was clipped by 5 bases and J by 12 bases, with 17 bases between them.

A few counts support this clonotype. The chain links TRBV11-3 to TRBJ1-1, with D possibly being TRBD1 (6 bases). The CDR3 spans 13 residues. V dropped 6 bases and J dropped 4 bases, with 12 bases sitting between them. Germline V gives CDR1 SGHNT, CDR2 YENEEA. The CDR3 region is CASRHRVGTEAFF. The CDR3 nucleotides are TGTGCCAGCAGACACAGGGTGGGCACTGAAGCTTTCTTT.

The genes are TRBV20-1 and TRBJ1-6, with a tentative D call TRBD1 (6 bases). The CDR3 extends over 16 amino acids. V was trimmed by 1 base and J by 10 bases, leaving 20 bases between them. The V gene's germline CDR1 is DFQATT and CDR2 SNEGSKA (reference sequence). This CDR3 reads CSARVSGQFSSSPLHF. The CDR3, as DNA: TGCAGTGCTAGAGTTTCAGGACAGTTTAGTAGCTCACCCCTCCACTTT.

The rearrangement joins TRBV20-1 to TRBJ1-6; D call uncertain. The CDR3 extends over 16 amino acids. The germline CDR1 and CDR2 sequences are DFQATT and SNEGSKA (reference sequence). V lost 6 bases and J lost 0, with 15 bases in between. The DNA of the CDR3 is TGCAGTGCGATTACAGCGAGAAGCTCCTATAATTCACCCCTCCACTTT. This translates into CSAITARSSYNSPLHF.

At least ten counts were recorded for this clonotype. The chain links TRBV29-1 to TRBJ2-1; tentative D call: TRBD1 (5 bases). CDR3 size: 11 residues. From germline, CDR1 is SQVTM and CDR2 ANQGSEA. V lost 4 bases and J lost 8, with 9 bases in between. CDR3 protein: CSVGLQDEQFF. The CDR3 DNA sequence: TGCAGCGTTGGCCTACAGGATGAGCAGTTCTTC.